This note documents a single TCR beta chain sequence. V dropped 0 bases and J dropped 7 bases, with 15 bases sitting between them. The CDR3 totals 15 residues. The germline V gene has CDR1 MNHEY and CDR2 SMNVEV (reference sequence). These data belong to a study of T cells in Graves' hyperthyroidism and ophthalmopathy. TCR beta CDR3 regions were amplified from RNA. RT-PCR in the first round (using the HTBI primer set) targeted the TCR CDR3. TCRdb called the multiplex PCR reads again in MiXCR, with one record for every CDR3 protein. The sample includes around 250,000 distinct CDR3 sequences, approximately 25% of them seen just once. Under 3 months was the duration of disease in ophthalmopathy patients, who also had a Clinical Activity Score of at least 3 and a NOSPECS grade of at least 4. Clinical symptoms, serum thyroxine and TRAb, thyroid ultrasound and orbital computed tomography were used for the diagnoses. Fresh peripheral blood, 10 ml, was the source of the PBMCs.

The specimen was blood. The receptor's source is a middle-aged woman with Graves' ophthalmopathy. V usage is TRBV27 and J usage is TRBJ1-1; D remains unclear. The CDR3, as DNA: TGTGCCAGCAGTTTATCGCTCGTGGGAGCCCATGAAGCTTTCTTT. It translates to CASSLSLVGAHEAFF.